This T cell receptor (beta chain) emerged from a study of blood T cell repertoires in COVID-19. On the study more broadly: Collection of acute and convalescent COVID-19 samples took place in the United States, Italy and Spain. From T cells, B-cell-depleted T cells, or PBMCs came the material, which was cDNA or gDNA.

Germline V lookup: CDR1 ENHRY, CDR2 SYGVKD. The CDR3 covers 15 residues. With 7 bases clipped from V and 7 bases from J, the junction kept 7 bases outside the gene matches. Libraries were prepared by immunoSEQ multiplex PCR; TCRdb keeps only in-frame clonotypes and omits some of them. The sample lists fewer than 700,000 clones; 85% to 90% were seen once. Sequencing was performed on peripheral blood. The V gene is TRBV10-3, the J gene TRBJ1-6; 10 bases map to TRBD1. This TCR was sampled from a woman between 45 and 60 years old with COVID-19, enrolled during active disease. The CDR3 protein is CAITPGQGMNSPLHF. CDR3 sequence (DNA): TGTGCCATCACCCCGGGACAGGGGATGAATTCACCCCTCCACTTT.